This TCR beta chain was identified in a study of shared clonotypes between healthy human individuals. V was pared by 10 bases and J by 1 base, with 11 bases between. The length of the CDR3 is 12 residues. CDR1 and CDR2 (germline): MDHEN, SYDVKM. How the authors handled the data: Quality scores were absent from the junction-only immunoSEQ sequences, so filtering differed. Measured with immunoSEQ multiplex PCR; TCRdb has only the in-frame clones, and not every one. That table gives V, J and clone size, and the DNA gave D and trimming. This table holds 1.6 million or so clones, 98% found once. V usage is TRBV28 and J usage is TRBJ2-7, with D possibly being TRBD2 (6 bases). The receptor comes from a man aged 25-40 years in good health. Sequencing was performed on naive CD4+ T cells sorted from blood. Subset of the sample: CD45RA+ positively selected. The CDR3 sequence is CATQRESYEQYF. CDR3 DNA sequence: TGTGCCACCCAACGGGAGTCCTACGAGCAGTACTTC.